The source of this T cell receptor beta chain is a study of T cells in Graves' hyperthyroidism and ophthalmopathy. The junction had 0 bases not matched to a gene; V was cut back by 4 bases and J by 9 bases. The CDR3 spans 14 residues. From germline, CDR1 is KGHDR and CDR2 SFDVKD. RNA transcripts were the template for amplifying TCR beta CDR3 regions. HTBI primers drove first-round RT-PCR of the TCR CDR3. TCRdb used MiXCR to reprocess the multiplex PCR reads, holding one entry per CDR3 protein. The repertoire has 750,000 to 900,000 distinct CDR3 sequences, about two fifths of them found once; the top ten carry about 8.9%. It was considered stable Graves' hyperthyroidism when ophthalmopathy did not progress within 18 months.

This TCR was recovered from a young man with Graves' hyperthyroidism. The V and J genes are TRBV24-1 and TRBJ2-1; TRBD2 agrees at 15 bases. The sequenced sample consisted of blood. The CDR3: CATSEGLAGGEQFF. DNA of the CDR3: TGTGCCACCAGTGAGGGACTAGCGGGAGGTGAGCAGTTCTTC.